In this sample, the clone carrying this T cell receptor beta chain turned up once. Its matching antigen is unknown. Looked up from germline, CDR1 is SGDLS and CDR2 is YYNGEE. V was shortened by 1 base and J by 1 base, with 8 bases between the two germline ends. CDR3 length equals 14 residues. This specimen comes from a study of shared clonotypes between healthy human individuals. Here immunoSEQ multiplex PCR was the method, and the copy in TCRdb shows in-frame clones only, minus some. Of approximately 2.5 million clones in the sample, 90% to 95% are singletons; the top ten hold 0.36%. Whole-study results and caveats: How much donors shared clonotypes was expected to be affected by sequencing depth.

The genes are TRBV9 and TRBJ2-5; D gene ambiguous. The receptor comes from a man between 18 and 35 years old in good health. Some clones in this sample may be carry-over from other donors' samples. Material for sequencing was naive CD4+ T cells from PBMCs. Subset in this sample: CD45RA+ positively selected. CDR3 in DNA: TGTGCCAGCAGCGTACTCCCCTCCCAAGAGACCCAGTACTTC. This gives the protein CASSVLPSQETQYF.